The 8 T cell receptor beta chains below all came from one sample that was sequenced in a study of cytomegalovirus exposure and HLA in healthy donors. PCR employed 60 Vbeta and 13 Jbeta primers. Only in-frame clones appear in the TCRdb table, and some are missing; sequencing was by immunoSEQ multiplex PCR. This sample has 150,000 to 190,000 clones; roughly four fifths occur once, and the top ten carry about 1.3%. Sequenced input: PBMCs. Receptors were obtained from a man aged 18 to 30 in good health and CMV-seronegative.

This chain joins TRBV5-5 and TRBJ2-5; D gene unclear. This CDR3 contains 14 residues. Trimming removed 0 bases at V and 1 base at J, with 7 bases between. The germline V gene has CDR1 SGHKS and CDR2 YYEKEE (reference sequence). The CDR3 DNA reads TGTGCCAGCAGCTTGGGGGCAGTCCAAGAGACCCAGTACTTC. Its protein is CASSLGAVQETQYF.

This clone has more than one count but fewer than ten. V and J are TRBV7-2 and TRBJ1-3; the D is unclear. V was trimmed by 3 bases and J by 0 bases, leaving 9 bases between them. Germline loops: CDR1 SGHTA, CDR2 FQGNSA. The CDR3 has 15 residues. The CDR3 sequence: CASSLQAISGNTIYF. Written as DNA, the CDR3 is TGTGCCAGCAGCTTGCAGGCAATCTCTGGAAACACCATATATTTT. Supplemented by reference TRBV7-2 and TRBJ1-3, the full variable domain reads GAGVSQSPSNKVTEKGKDVELRCDPISGHTALYWYRQSLGQGLEFLIYFQGNSAPDKSGLPSDRFSAERTGGSVSTLTIQRTQQEDSAVYLCASSLQAISGNTIYFGEGSWLTVV.

The V gene is TRBV7-9, the J gene TRBJ2-7; 7 bases map to TRBD1. Trimming removed 3 bases from V and 5 bases from J; junction bases left unmatched: 1. There are 12 residues in the CDR3. Germline V CDR1 and CDR2: SEHNR, FQNEAQ (reference sequence). The CDR3 loop reads CASSFTGDEQYF. The CDR3 DNA reads as TGTGCCAGCAGCTTCACAGGGGACGAGCAGTACTTC.

V is TRBV9 and J is TRBJ1-4; D gene uncertain. V lost 4 bases and J 5 bases, leaving 18 bases between the germline ends. The CDR3 contains 16 residues. Germline CDR1 and CDR2: SGDLS and YYNGEE. CDR3 DNA: TGTGCCAGCAGCCCCGGTTCGGCAGGTGGGAATGAAAAACTGTTTTTT. It yields the protein CASSPGSAGGNEKLFF. Drawing the rest from reference TRBV9 and TRBJ1-4, the complete variable domain is DSGVTQTPKHLITATGQRVTLRCSPRSGDLSVYWYQQSLDQGLQFLIQYYNGEERAKGNILERFSAQQFPDLHSELNLSSLELGDSALYFCASSPGSAGGNEKLFFGSGTQLSVL.

The chain has TRBV2 and TRBJ2-7; D is unclear. Germline CDR1 and CDR2: SNHLY and FYNNEI. V lost 4 bases and J 1 base, leaving 11 bases between the germline ends. CDR3 length: 14 residues. CDR3 in DNA: TGTGCCAGCAGTGCAGGTAAAGATTCCTACGAGCAGTACTTC. Its translation is CASSAGKDSYEQYF.

The rearrangement uses TRBV4-3 and TRBJ1-2; TRBD1 aligns across 7 bases. This CDR3 comprises 16 residues. Germline V CDR1 and CDR2: LGHNA, YSLEER. V lost 1 base, J lost 6 bases, and 11 bases stayed unmatched. The CDR3 nucleotides read TGCGCCAGCAGCCAAGCTAGTGCAGGGGGGATCGATGGCTACACCTTC. Translated, it gives CASSQASAGGIDGYTF.

In this sample, this clone turned up a few times. This chain uses TRBV28 with TRBJ2-2; D possibly corresponds to TRBD2 (6 bases). V gave up 2 bases and J gave up 0 bases, with 7 bases separating them. The CDR3 loop spans 15 amino acids. The V gene's germline CDR1 is MDHEN and CDR2 SYDVKM. CDR3 sequence: CASSLGGANTGELFF. Written as DNA, the CDR3 is TGTGCCAGCAGTTTAGGCGGGGCGAACACCGGGGAGCTGTTTTTT.

The rearrangement uses TRBV6-5 and TRBJ1-1; no clear D. V lost 0 bases and J 5 bases, leaving 10 bases between the germline ends. The CDR3 totals 14 residues. Germline loops: CDR1 MNHEY, CDR2 SVGAGI. CDR3 amino acids: CASSYSSGVTEAFF. CDR3 DNA: TGTGCCAGCAGTTACTCTTCGGGAGTTACTGAAGCTTTCTTT.